This is a list of T cell receptor beta chains from one sample in a study of blood T cell repertoires in COVID-19. The assay was immunoSEQ multiplex PCR, and TCRdb's table has in-frame clones only and misses some. The sample consists of 250,000 to 350,000 clones, roughly 90% of them appearing once. The source material was PBMCs or T cells enriched from blood (not recorded which). Every receptor here comes from a woman aged 18-29 years with acute COVID-19. CDR3s include the opening cysteine and the closing phenylalanine or tryptophan. The D gene is left open where the match is weak. The listing skips clone size in some rows; elsewhere it reads once, few, many or a size class.

d_gene	v_gene	abundance	j_gene	CDR3nt	CDR3aa
TRBD2	TRBV5-1	.	TRBJ2-7	TGCGCCAGCAGCTCGTCTAGCGGGAGTTACGAGCAGTACTTC	CASSSSSGSYEQYF
.	TRBV9	.	TRBJ2-1	TGTGCCAGCAGCGAGGGGGACATCGAGTCTCGTGAGCAGTTCTTC	CASSEGDIESREQFF
.	TRBV28	few	TRBJ1-6	TGTGCCAGCAGTTTATTCCGGACAGCCTATAATTCACCCCTCCACTTT	CASSLFRTAYNSPLHF
.	TRBV18	.	TRBJ2-7	TGTGCCAGCTCACGGGGGACTTACGAGCAGTACTTC	CASSRGTYEQYF
.	TRBV18	.	TRBJ1-6	TGTGCCAGCTCACCATCGGCGAGCGGCGACCGGACCTATAATTCACCCCTCCACTTT	CASSPSASGDRTYNSPLHF
.	TRBV28	once	TRBJ2-7	TGTGCCAGCAGCCCGGGACTCTCCTACGAGCAGTACTTC	CASSPGLSYEQYF
TRBD1	TRBV5-6	.	TRBJ2-5	TGTGCCAGCGAATGGACAGGGACCGAGACCCAGTACTTC	CASEWTGTETQYF
.	TRBV5-6	.	TRBJ1-1	TGTGCCAGCAGCTGGGGAGGTGGGACTGAAGCTTTCTTT	CASSWGGGTEAFF
.	TRBV19	.	TRBJ1-5	TGTGCCAGTAGTATAAAGGTAGGACAAAACTCGGGTCAGCCCCAGCATTTT	CASSIKVGQNSGQPQHF
.	TRBV11-2	.	TRBJ2-7	TGTGCCAGCAGCCAGGGGAGCTCCTACGAGCAGTACTTC	CASSQGSSYEQYF
.	TRBV11-2	.	TRBJ2-5	TGTGCCAGCAGCCCCCCAACTAGTTGGGAGACCCAGTACTTC	CASSPPTSWETQYF